This T cell receptor beta chain was sequenced in a study of T-cell memory formation after mild COVID-19. Study-wide background: TCR clustering was largely donor specific.

The CDR3 extends over 11 amino acids. CDR1 and CDR2 (germline): GTSNPN, SVGIG (reference sequence). Using constant-segment primers, 5'RACE produced TCR alpha and TCR beta cDNA libraries carrying sample barcodes and UMIs. Each CDR3 protein is one row after TCRdb ran MiXCR on the 5' RACE reads. The sample gives 550,000 to 700,000 distinct CDR3 sequences, approximately 18% of which show up once; about 12% is in the top ten. A word on this clonotype: Its antigen remains unknown. At one boundary the junction diverges from the germline segment, which might be a read error.

Notes on the study in general: Some responding clones appeared in pre-infection memory, suggesting cross-reactive memory joined. Mainly CM and EM harbored the contracting CD4+ clones; mainly EMRA harbored the CD8+ ones.

The chain links TRBV30 to TRBJ2-1; 9 nucleotides line up with TRBD1. Specimen: PBMCs or a T cell subset sorted from them (not recorded which). The source of this sequence is an adult woman who had mild COVID-19 (a few samples of this study predate the infection). Cell type and time point are not known. The chain's CDR3 is CAWSDRDRDSF. As DNA, the CDR3 is TGTGCCTGGAGTGACCGGGACAGGGATTCCTTC.